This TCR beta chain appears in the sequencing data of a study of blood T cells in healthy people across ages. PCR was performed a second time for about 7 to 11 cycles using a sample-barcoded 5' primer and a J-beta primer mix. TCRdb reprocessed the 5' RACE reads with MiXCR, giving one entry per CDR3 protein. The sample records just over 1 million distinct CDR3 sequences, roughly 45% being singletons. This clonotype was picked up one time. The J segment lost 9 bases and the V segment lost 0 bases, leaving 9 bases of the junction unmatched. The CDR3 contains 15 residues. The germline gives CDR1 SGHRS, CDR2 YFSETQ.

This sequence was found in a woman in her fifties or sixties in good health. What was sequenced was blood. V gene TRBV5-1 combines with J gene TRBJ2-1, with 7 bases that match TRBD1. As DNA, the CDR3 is TGCGCCAGCAGCTTGGTTAGGGGGCAGAGATTTGAGCAGTTCTTC. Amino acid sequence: CASSLVRGQRFEQFF. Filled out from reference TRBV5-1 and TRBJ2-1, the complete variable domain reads KAGVTQTPRYLIKTRGQQVTLSCSPISGHRSVSWYQQTPGQGLQFLFEYFSETQRNKGNFPGRFSGRQFSNSRSEMNVSTLELGDSALYLCASSLVRGQRFEQFFGPGTRLTVL.